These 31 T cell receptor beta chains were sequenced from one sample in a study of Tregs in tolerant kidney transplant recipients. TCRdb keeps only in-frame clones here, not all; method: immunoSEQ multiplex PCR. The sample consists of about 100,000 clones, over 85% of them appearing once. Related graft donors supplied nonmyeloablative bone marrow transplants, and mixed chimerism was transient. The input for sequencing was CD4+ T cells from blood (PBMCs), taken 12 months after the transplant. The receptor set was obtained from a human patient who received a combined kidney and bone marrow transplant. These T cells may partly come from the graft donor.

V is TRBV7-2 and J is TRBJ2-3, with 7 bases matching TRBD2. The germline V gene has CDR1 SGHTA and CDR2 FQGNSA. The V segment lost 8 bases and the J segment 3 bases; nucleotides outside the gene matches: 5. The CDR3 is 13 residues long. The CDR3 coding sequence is TGTGCCAGCCTCGGGGGGATGACAGATACGCAGTATTTT. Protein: CASLGGMTDTQYF.

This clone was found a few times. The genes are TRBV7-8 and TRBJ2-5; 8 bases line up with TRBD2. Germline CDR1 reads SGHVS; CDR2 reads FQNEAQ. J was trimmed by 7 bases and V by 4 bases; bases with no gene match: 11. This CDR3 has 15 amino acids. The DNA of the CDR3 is TGTGCCAGCAGCTCCGTCGAGAGCGGGGGATGGACCCAGTACTTC. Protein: CASSSVESGGWTQYF. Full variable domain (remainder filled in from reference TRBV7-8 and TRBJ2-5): GAGVSQSPRYKVAKRGQDVALRCDPISGHVSLFWYQQALGQGPEFLTYFQNEAQLDKSGLPSDRFFAERPEGSVSTLKIQRTQQEDSAVYLCASSSVESGGWTQYFGPGTRLLVL.

The CDR3 DNA follows: TGCGCCAGCAGCTTTGCCGGAGCCGGCGCAGATACGCAGTATTTT. Protein: CASSFAGAGADTQYF. This chain links TRBV5-1 with TRBJ2-3; D gene unclear. Germline V lookup: CDR1 SGHRS, CDR2 YFSETQ. With 2 bases removed from V and 4 bases from J, the gap between germline ends came to 14 bases. This CDR3 is built from 15 residues.

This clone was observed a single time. Here the CDR3 reads CASSLLGQGFRNTIYF. The CDR3 coding sequence is TGTGCCAGCAGCTTACTCGGACAGGGGTTTAGAAACACCATATATTTT. The rearrangement uses TRBV7-8 and TRBJ1-3, with TRBD1 identical over 9 bases. The CDR3 sequence is 16 residues long. Germline V gives CDR1 SGHVS, CDR2 FQNEAQ. V was clipped by 2 bases and J by 5 bases; unmatched bases: 7.

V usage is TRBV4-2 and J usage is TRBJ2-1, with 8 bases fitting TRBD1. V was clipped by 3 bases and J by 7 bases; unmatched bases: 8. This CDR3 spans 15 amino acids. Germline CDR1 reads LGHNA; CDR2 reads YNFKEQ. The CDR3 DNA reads TGTGCCAGCAGCCATCCCTTGACAGGGGTAAATGAGCAGTTCTTC. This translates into CASSHPLTGVNEQFF.

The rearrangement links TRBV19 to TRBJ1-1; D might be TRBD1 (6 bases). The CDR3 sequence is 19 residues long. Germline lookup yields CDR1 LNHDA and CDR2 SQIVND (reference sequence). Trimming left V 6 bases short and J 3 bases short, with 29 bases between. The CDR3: CASSPGVGGRLYRHTEAFF. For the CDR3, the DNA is TGTGCCAGTAGCCCCGGGGTCGGGGGGCGGTTATATCGGCACACTGAAGCTTTCTTT.

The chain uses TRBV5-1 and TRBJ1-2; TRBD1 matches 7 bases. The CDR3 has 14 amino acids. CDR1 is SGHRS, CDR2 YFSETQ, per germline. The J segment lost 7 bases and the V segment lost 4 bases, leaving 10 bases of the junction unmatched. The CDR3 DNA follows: TGCGCCAGCAGCCTCCTAGGGGGCTTGGGTGGCTACACCTTC. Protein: CASSLLGGLGGYTF.

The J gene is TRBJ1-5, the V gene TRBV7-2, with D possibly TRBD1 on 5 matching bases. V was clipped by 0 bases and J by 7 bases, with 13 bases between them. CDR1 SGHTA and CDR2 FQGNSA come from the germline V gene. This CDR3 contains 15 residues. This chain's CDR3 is CASSLAGGLGQPQHF. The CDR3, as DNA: TGTGCCAGCAGCTTAGCGGGGGGTTTAGGACAGCCCCAGCATTTT.

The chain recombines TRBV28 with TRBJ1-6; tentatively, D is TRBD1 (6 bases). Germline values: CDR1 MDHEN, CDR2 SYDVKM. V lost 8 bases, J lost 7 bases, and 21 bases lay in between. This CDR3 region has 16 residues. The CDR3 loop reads CASSGLGVQGNSPLHF. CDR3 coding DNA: TGTGCCAGCTCCGGGCTTGGGGTACAGGGAAATTCACCCCTCCACTTT.

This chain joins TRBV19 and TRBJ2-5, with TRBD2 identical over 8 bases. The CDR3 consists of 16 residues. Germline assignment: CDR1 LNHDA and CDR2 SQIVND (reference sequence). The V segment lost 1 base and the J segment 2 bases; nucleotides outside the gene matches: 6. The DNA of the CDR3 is TGTGCCAGTAGTATAGTCGCGGGAGGTCAACAAGAGACCCAGTACTTC. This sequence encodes CASSIVAGGQQETQYF.

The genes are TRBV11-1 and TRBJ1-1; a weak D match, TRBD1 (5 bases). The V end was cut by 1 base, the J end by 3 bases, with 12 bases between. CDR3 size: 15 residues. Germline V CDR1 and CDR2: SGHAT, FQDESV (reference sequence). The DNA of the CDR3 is TGTGCCAGCAGCTTAGTTTTGGACATCTACACTGAAGCTTTCTTT. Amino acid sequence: CASSLVLDIYTEAFF. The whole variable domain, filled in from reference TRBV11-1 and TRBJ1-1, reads EAEVAQSPRYKITEKSQAVAFWCDPISGHATLYWYRQILGQGPELLVQFQDESVVDDSQLPKDRFSAERLKGVDSTLKIQPAELGDSAMYLCASSLVLDIYTEAFFGQGTRLTVV.

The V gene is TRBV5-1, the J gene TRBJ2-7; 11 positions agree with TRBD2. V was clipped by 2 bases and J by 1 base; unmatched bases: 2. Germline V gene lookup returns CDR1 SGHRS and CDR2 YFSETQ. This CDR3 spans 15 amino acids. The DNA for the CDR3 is TGCGCCAGCAGCTTAGGGACTAGCGGTTCCTACGAGCAGTACTTC. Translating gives CASSLGTSGSYEQYF.

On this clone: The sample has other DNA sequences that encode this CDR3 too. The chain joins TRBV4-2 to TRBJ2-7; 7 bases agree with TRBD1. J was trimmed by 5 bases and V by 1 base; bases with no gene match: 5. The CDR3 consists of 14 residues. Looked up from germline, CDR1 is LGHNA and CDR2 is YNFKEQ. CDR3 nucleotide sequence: TGTGCCAGCAGCCAAGGAGACAGGGACCACGAGCAGTACTTC. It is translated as CASSQGDRDHEQYF.

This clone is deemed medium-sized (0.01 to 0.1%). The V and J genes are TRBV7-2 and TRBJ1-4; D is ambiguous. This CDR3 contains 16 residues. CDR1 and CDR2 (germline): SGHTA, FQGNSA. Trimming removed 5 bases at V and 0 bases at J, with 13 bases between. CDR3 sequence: CASSLNPPATNEKLFF. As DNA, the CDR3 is TGTGCCAGCAGCCTAAATCCACCCGCAACTAATGAAAAACTGTTTTTT.

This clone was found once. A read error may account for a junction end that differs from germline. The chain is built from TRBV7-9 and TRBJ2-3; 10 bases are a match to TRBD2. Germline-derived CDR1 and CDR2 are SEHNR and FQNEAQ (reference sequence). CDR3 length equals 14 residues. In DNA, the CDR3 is TGTGCCAGCAGCCTAGCGGGAGCCGCAGATACGCAGTATTTT. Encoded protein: CASSLAGAADTQYF.

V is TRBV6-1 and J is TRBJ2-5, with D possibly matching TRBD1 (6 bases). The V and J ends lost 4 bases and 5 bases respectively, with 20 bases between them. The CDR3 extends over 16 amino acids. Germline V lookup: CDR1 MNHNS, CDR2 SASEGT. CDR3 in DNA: TGTGCCAGCAGTGGAATGGGGGCCAACTATAGGGAGACCCAGTACTTC. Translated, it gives CASSGMGANYRETQYF.

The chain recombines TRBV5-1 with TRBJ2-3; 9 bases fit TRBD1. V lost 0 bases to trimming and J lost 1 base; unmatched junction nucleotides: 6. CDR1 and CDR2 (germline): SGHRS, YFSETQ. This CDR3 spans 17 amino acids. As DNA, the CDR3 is TGCGCCAGCAGCTTGGGGGGCGACAGGGGGGGCACAGATACGCAGTATTTT. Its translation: CASSLGGDRGGTDTQYF.

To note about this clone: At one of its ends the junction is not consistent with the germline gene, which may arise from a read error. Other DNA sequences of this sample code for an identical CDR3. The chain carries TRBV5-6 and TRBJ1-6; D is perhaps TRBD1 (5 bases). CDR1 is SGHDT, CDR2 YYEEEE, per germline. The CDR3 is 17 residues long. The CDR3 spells CASSLGPGESYNSPLHF. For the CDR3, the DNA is TGTGCCAGCAGCTTGGGTCCGGGGGAATCCTATAATTCCCCCCTCCACTTT.

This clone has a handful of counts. CDR3 DNA: TGTGCCATCAGTGAGCGGGGGGTCCATGAGCAGTTCTTC. Translated: CAISERGVHEQFF. This rearrangement joins TRBV10-3 to TRBJ2-1, with 7 nucleotides matching TRBD2. J gave up 8 bases and V 2 bases, and 3 bases lay outside the gene matches. This CDR3 is built from 13 residues. Germline V gives CDR1 ENHRY, CDR2 SYGVKD.

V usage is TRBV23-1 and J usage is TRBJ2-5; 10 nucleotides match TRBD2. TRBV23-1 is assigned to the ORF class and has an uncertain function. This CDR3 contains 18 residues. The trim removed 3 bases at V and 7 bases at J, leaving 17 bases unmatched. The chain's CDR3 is CASSQGLAGASGISTQYF. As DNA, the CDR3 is TGCGCCAGCAGTCAGGGGCTAGCGGGAGCCTCCGGGATATCGACCCAGTACTTC.

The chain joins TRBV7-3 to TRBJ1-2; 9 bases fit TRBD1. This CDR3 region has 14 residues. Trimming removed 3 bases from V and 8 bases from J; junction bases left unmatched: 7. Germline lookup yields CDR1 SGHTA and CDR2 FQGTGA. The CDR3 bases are TGTGCCAGCAGCTTCACAGGGGGCGCGGCGGGCTACACCTTC. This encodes CASSFTGGAAGYTF.

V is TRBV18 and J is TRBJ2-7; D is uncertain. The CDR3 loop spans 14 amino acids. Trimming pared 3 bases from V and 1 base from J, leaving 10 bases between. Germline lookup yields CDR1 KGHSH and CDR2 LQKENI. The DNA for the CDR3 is TGTGCCAGCTCACCCCAATTTCAATCCTACGAGCAGTACTTC. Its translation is CASSPQFQSYEQYF.

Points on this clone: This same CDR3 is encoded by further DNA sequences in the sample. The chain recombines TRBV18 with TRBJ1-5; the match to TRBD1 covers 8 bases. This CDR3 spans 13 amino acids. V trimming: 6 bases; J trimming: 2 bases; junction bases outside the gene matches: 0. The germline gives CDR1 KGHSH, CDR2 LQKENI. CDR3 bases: TGTGCCAGCTCGGACAGGGGCAATCAGCCCCAGCATTTT. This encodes CASSDRGNQPQHF.

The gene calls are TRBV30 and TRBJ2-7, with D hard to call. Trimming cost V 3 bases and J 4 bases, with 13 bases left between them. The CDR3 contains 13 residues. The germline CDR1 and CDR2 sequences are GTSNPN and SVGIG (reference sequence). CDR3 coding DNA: TGTGCCTGGAGATTGGCAGCTAGTTACGAGCAGTACTTC. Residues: CAWRLAASYEQYF.

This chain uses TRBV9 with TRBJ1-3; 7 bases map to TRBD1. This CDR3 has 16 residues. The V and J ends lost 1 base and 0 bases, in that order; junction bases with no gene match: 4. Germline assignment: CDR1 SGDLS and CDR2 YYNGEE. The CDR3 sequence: CASSVRTGSSGNTIYF. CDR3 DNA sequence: TGTGCCAGCAGCGTAAGGACAGGCAGCTCTGGAAACACCATATATTTT.

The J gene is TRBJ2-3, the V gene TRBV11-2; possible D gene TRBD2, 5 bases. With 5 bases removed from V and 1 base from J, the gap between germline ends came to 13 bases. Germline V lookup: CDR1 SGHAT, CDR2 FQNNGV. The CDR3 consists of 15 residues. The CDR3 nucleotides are TGTGCCAGCAGCCCCCCTGGGCGGGGCACAGATACGCAGTATTTT. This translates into CASSPPGRGTDTQYF.

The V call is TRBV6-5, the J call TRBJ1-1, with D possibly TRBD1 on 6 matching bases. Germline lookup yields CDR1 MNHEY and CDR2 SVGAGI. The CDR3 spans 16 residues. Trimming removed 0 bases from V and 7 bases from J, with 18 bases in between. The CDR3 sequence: CASSYSGQPLVYEAFF. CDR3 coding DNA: TGTGCCAGCAGTTACTCCGGACAGCCGTTAGTCTATGAAGCTTTCTTT.

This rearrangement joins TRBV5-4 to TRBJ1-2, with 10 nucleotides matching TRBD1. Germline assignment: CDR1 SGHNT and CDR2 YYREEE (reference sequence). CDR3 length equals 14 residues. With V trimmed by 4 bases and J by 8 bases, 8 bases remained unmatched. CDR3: CASSTGTGVRGYTF. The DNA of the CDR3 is TGTGCCAGCAGCACCGGGACAGGGGTGCGGGGCTACACCTTC.

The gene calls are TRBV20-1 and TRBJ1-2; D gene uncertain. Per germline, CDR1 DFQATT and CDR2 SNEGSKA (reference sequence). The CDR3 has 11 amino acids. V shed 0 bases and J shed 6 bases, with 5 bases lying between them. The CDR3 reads CSARDGHGYTF. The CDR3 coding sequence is TGCAGTGCTAGAGATGGGCATGGCTACACCTTC.

CDR3 DNA sequence: TGCAGCGTTCCCGGGGGGGGTTTGTGGACCGGGGAGCTGTTTTTT. It codes for CSVPGGGLWTGELFF. The J gene is TRBJ2-2, the V gene TRBV29-1; 8 nucleotides align to TRBD2. With V trimmed by 5 bases and J by 5 bases, 10 bases remained unmatched. Germline assignment: CDR1 SQVTM and CDR2 ANQGSEA. This CDR3 comprises 15 residues.

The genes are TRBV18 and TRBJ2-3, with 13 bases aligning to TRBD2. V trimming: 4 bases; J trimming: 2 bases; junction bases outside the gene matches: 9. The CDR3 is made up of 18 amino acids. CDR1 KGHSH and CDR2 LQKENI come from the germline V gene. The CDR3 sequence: CASSLRTSGSPITDTQYF. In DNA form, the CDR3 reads TGTGCCAGCTCACTTAGGACTAGCGGGAGTCCCATCACAGATACGCAGTATTTT.